Each of the 5 T cell receptor beta chains below was sequenced from the same sample in a study of regulatory dendritic cells for organ transplantation. Method: immunoSEQ multiplex PCR; TCRdb's copy keeps in-frame clones and lacks some. Found here are about 34,000 clones, approximately 91% of them singletons; the top ten hold 0.055% to 0.08%. Sequences were obtained from naive CD4+ T cells from blood. The subset: CD45RA+ naive T cells. The source is a human donor in good health.

V gene TRBV6-1 combines with J gene TRBJ2-7; possibly TRBD1 for D (6 bases). CDR3 length: 14 amino acids. V dropped 6 bases and J dropped 2 bases, with 14 bases sitting between them. CDR1 and CDR2 from the germline V gene are MNHNS and SASEGT. CDR3: CASRWEGGPYEQYF. CDR3 coding DNA: TGTGCCAGCAGGTGGGAAGGGGGACCCTACGAGCAGTACTTC.

The chain couples TRBV9 to TRBJ2-5, with a possible D match to TRBD2 (6 bases). Per the germline V gene, CDR1 is SGDLS and CDR2 is YYNGEE. Trimming shortened V by 0 bases and J by 5 bases, and 17 bases separated the two germline ends. The CDR3 sequence is 16 residues long. This chain's CDR3 is CASSVVGTFSYETQYF. The DNA of the CDR3 is TGTGCCAGCAGCGTAGTCGGGACTTTCTCATATGAGACCCAGTACTTC.

This chain uses TRBV5-4 with TRBJ2-7; D might be TRBD1 (5 bases). Germline lookup yields CDR1 SGHNT and CDR2 YYREEE (reference sequence). The V end was cut by 5 bases, the J end by 6 bases, with 12 bases between. There are 12 residues in the CDR3. The CDR3 region has the DNA TGTGCCAGCAGTTCCCCAAGGGGCGAGCAGTACTTC. The encoded protein is CASSSPRGEQYF.

The CDR3 reads CASSLGGGTDTQYF. The CDR3 bases are TGTGCCAGCAGCTTGGGAGGGGGCACAGATACGCAGTATTTT. V gene TRBV5-4 combines with J gene TRBJ2-3; D is possibly TRBD1 or TRBD2 (5 bases each). V lost 0 bases to trimming and J lost 1 base, with 6 bases between them. The CDR3 covers 14 residues. Germline lookup yields CDR1 SGHNT and CDR2 YYREEE (reference sequence).

The chain has TRBV18 and TRBJ2-5, with 8 bases that match TRBD2. The V gene end was trimmed by 2 bases and the J gene end by 2 bases; junction bases not matched to a gene: 7. This CDR3 region has 16 residues. The germline CDR1 and CDR2 sequences are KGHSH and LQKENI. CDR3 sequence: CASSPSLAGGQETQYF. CDR3 DNA: TGTGCCAGCTCACCAAGTCTAGCGGGTGGACAAGAGACCCAGTACTTC.